Listed below are T cell receptor beta chains from one sample, sequenced in a study of blood T cell repertoires in COVID-19. Profiled with immunoSEQ multiplex PCR; TCRdb holds only in-frame clones, not every one. The table has about 200,000 clones, 88% seen once. Sequencing was carried out using peripheral blood. These TCRs come from a man in his fifties with COVID-19, enrolled during active disease. Both conserved end residues are part of each CDR3. A D gene is named only where the DNA matches it firmly. Some rows have no size entry. The others give once, few or many, or a class for an expanded clone.

>TRBJ2-7|TRBV5-1|once|.
TGCGCCAGCAGCCGGCTGGAGGGGGCGGAAGAGCAGTACTTC
CASSRLEGAEEQYF
>TRBJ2-3|TRBV5-6|few|TRBD2
TGTGCCAGCAGCTTCCTGGGGGGGGATACGCAGTATTTT
CASSFLGGDTQYF
>TRBJ2-1|TRBV5-1|.|TRBD1
TGCGCCAGCAGGGGGACAGCTAACAATGAGCAGTTCTTC
CASRGTANNEQFF
>TRBJ2-2|TRBV7-3|.|TRBD1
TGTGCCAGCAGCTACAACCAGGGGGCAGGCGGGGAGCTGTTTTTT
CASSYNQGAGGELFF
>TRBJ1-2|TRBV27|.|.
TGTGCCAGCAGTTTAAGGGGGATAGGTGGCTACACCTTC
CASSLRGIGGYTF
>TRBJ2-1|TRBV7-2|.|TRBD2
TGTGCCAGCAGCTCCCCCCGGACTAGCTTTAATGAGCAGTTCTTC
CASSSPRTSFNEQFF
>TRBJ2-2|TRBV7-3|.|.
TGTGCCAGCAGCTTGACCGGGATCGGAACCAACGGGGAGCTGTTTTTT
CASSLTGIGTNGELFF
>TRBJ2-5|TRBV29-1|.|TRBD1
TGCAGCGTCACCCCCGGGACAGGGGAAGAGACCCAGTACTTC
CSVTPGTGEETQYF
>TRBJ1-5|TRBV15|.|TRBD1
TGTGCCACCAGCAGAGCGGACAGGGGGCAGCCCCAGCATTTT
CATSRADRGQPQHF
>TRBJ2-7|TRBV5-8|.|TRBD2
TGTGCCAGCAGCTCAGGACTAGCGGGAGTTGTACGCGAGCAGTACTTC
CASSSGLAGVVREQYF
>TRBJ1-4|TRBV2|.|.
TGTGCCAGCAGTGGTTGGCAGGGTTTTGAAAAACTGTTTTTT
CASSGWQGFEKLFF
>TRBJ2-1|TRBV7-3|.|.
TGTGCCAGCAGCGCCTCAGGGCACAATGAGCAGTTCTTC
CASSASGHNEQFF
>TRBJ2-1|TRBV5-1|.|TRBD2
TGCGCCAGCAGCCCGGCAGGGACTAGCGGGATCGGGTATGAGCAGTTCTTC
CASSPAGTSGIGYEQFF
>TRBJ1-6|TRBV5-6|few|.
TGTGCCAGCAGCTTGAGAACAGGGCGTTTATTTACGCCCCTCCACTTT
CASSLRTGRLFTPLHF
>TRBJ2-7|TRBV28|.|TRBD1
TGTGCCAGCAGGTCGGGACAGAACTACGAGCAGTACTTC
CASRSGQNYEQYF
>TRBJ1-3|TRBV19|few|.
TGTGCCAGTAGTACCTGGGAGAGAAACACCATATATTTT
CASSTWERNTIYF
>TRBJ2-5|TRBV5-1|few|TRBD2
TGCGCCAGCAGCCTAGCGGATATCCAAGAGACCCAGTACTTC
CASSLADIQETQYF
>TRBJ2-3|TRBV7-3|.|TRBD2
TGTGCCAGCAGCTTGGGACTAGCGGGAGGGCCTTCTACAGATACGCAGTATTTT
CASSLGLAGGPSTDTQYF
>TRBJ2-5|TRBV19|.|TRBD2
TGTGCCAGTACCATAGGTGGGTCCCTAGCGGGAGTCCCAGAGACCCAGTACTTC
CASTIGGSLAGVPETQYF
>TRBJ2-2|TRBV9|.|.
TGTGCCAGCAGCCTCCGGGGGGCTGACACCGGGGAGCTGTTTTTT
CASSLRGADTGELFF
>TRBJ2-1|TRBV4-3|.|TRBD2
TGCGCCAGCAGCCAGACGCTAGCGGGGGGGTTCAATGAGCAGTTCTTC
CASSQTLAGGFNEQFF
>TRBJ2-3|TRBV7-8|.|.
TGTGCCAGCAGCTTAGAGCTAGCGCACAGCACAGATACGCAGTATTTT
CASSLELAHSTDTQYF
>TRBJ2-1|TRBV4-1|.|.
TGCGCCAGCAGCCAAGATGGCGGTGCGGTGGCGGGCTGGTACAATGAGCAGTTCTTC
CASSQDGGAVAGWYNEQFF
>TRBJ2-5|TRBV6-5|.|.
TGTGCCAGCACCCCGGGAAGCCAAGAGACCCAGTACTTC
CASTPGSQETQYF
>TRBJ2-2|TRBV5-1|.|.
TGCGCCAGCAGCACTGCTACCGGGGAGCTGTTTTTT
CASSTATGELFF
>TRBJ2-7|TRBV19|.|TRBD2
TGTGCCAGTAGTATTGCGGGAGGGACCTACGAGCAGTACTTC
CASSIAGGTYEQYF
>TRBJ2-7|TRBV29-1|.|.
TGCAGCGTTGGGGAGTACGAGCAGTACTTC
CSVGEYEQYF